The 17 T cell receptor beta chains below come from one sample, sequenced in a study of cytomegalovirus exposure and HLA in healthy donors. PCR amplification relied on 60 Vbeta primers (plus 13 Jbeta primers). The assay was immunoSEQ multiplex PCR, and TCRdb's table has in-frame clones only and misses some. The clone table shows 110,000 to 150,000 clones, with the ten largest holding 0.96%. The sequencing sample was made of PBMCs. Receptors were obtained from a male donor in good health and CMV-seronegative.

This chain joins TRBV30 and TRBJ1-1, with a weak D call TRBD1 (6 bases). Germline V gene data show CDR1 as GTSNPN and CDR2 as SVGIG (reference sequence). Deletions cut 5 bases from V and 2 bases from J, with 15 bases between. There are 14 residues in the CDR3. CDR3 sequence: CAWRYREGNTEAFF. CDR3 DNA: TGTGCCTGGCGCTACAGGGAGGGAAACACTGAAGCTTTCTTT.

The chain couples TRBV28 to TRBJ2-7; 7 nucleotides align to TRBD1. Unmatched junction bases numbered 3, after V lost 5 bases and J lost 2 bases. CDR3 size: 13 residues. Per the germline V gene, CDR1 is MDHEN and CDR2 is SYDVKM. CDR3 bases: TGTGCCAGCAGTCCGGGACAGCCCTACGAGCAGTACTTC. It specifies CASSPGQPYEQYF.

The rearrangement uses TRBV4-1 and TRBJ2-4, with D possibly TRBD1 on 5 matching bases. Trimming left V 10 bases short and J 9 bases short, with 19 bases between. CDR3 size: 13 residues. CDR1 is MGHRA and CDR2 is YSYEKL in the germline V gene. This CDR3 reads CATSKEGTGIQYF. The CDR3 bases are TGCGCCACGTCTAAGGAAGGAACAGGCATTCAGTACTTC.

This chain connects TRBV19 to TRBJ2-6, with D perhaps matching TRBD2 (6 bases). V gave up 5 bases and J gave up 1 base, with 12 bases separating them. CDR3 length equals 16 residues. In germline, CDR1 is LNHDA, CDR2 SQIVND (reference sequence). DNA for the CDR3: TGTGCCAGTAGTGGAGGGTCTCCTTCTGGGGCCAACGTCCTGACTTTC. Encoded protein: CASSGGSPSGANVLTF.

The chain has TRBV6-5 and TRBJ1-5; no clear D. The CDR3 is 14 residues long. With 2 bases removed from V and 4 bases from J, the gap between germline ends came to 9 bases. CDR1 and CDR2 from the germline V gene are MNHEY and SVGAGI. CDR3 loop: CASSYRHTNQPQHF. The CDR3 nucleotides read TGTGCCAGCAGTTACAGACATACTAATCAGCCCCAGCATTTT.

CDR3 region: CASSATPGTGLGEYF. CDR3 nucleotides: TGTGCCAGCAGCGCTACTCCCGGGACAGGGCTTGGGGAGTACTTC. The chain carries TRBV5-5 and TRBJ2-7, with 9 bases that match TRBD1. CDR3 size: 15 residues. The V segment lost 4 bases and the J segment 11 bases; nucleotides outside the gene matches: 16. Germline CDR1 reads SGHKS; CDR2 reads YYEKEE (reference sequence).

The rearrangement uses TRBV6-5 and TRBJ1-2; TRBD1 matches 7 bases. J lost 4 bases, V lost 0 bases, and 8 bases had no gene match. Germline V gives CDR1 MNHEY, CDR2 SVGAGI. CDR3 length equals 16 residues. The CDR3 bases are TGTGCCAGCAGTTACTCCCTCGACAGGGTGGTCTATGGCTACACCTTC. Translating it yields CASSYSLDRVVYGYTF.

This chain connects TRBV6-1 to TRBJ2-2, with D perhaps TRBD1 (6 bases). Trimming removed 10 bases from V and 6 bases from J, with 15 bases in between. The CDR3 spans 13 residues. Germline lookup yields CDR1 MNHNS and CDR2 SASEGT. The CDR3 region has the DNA TGTGCCACCGGAAACAGGGACGCCGGGGAGCTGTTTTTT. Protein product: CATGNRDAGELFF.

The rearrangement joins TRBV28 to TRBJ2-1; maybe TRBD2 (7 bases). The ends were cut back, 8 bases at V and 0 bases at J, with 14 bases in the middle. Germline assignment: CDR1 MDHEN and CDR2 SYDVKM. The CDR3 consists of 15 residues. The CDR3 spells CASFEGGSSYNEQFF. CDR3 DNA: TGTGCCAGCTTCGAGGGGGGGAGCTCCTACAATGAGCAGTTCTTC.

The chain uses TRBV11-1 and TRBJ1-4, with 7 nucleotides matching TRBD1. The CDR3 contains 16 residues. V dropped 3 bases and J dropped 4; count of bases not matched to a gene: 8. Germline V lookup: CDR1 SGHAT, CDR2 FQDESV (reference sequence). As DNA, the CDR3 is TGTGCCAGCAGCTTGAGACCGGGACAGCTTAATGAAAAACTGTTTTTT. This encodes CASSLRPGQLNEKLFF. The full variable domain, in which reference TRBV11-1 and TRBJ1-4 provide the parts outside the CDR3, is EAEVAQSPRYKITEKSQAVAFWCDPISGHATLYWYRQILGQGPELLVQFQDESVVDDSQLPKDRFSAERLKGVDSTLKIQPAELGDSAMYLCASSLRPGQLNEKLFFGSGTQLSVL.

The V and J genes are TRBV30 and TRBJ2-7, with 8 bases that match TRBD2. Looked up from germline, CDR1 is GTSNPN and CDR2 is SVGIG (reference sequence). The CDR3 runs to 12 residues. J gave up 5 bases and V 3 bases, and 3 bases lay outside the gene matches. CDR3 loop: CAWSGGGHEQYF. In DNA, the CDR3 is TGTGCCTGGAGCGGGGGGGGCCACGAGCAGTACTTC. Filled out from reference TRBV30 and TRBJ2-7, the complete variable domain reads SQTIHQWPATLVQPVGSPLSLECTVEGTSNPNLYWYRQAAGRGLQLLFYSVGIGQISSEVPQNLSASRPQDRQFILSSKKLLLSDSGFYLCAWSGGGHEQYFGPGTRLTVT.

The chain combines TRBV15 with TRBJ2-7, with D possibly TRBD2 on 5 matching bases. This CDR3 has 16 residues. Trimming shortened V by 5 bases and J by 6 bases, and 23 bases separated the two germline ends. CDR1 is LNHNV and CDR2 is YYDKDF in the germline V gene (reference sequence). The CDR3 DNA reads TGTGCCACCAGCTACACTTTCGGGGAATCCCCCCGCGAGCAGTACTTC. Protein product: CATSYTFGESPREQYF.

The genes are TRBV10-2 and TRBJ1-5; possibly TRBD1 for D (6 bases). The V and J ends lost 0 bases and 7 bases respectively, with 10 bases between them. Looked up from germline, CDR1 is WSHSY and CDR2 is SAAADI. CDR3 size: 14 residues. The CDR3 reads CASSESQGLQPQHF. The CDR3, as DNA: TGCGCCAGCAGTGAGTCACAGGGTTTGCAGCCCCAGCATTTT.

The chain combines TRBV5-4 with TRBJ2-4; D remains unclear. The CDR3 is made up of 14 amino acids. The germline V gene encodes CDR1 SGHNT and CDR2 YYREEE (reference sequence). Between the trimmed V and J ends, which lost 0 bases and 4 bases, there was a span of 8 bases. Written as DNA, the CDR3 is TGTGCCAGCAGCTTGGATCCTGTGAAAAACATTCAGTACTTC. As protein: CASSLDPVKNIQYF.

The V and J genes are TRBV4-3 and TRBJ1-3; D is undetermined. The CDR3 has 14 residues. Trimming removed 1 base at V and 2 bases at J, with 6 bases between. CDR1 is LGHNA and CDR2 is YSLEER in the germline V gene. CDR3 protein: CASSQAVAGNTIYF. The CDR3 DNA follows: TGCGCCAGCAGCCAAGCGGTGGCTGGAAACACCATATATTTT.

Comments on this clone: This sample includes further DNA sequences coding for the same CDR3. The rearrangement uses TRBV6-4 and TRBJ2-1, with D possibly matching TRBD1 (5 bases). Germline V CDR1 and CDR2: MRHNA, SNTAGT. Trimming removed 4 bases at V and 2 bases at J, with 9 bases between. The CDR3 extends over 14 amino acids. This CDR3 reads CASSASTAYNEQFF. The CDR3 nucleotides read TGTGCCAGCAGTGCCTCGACAGCCTACAATGAGCAGTTCTTC.

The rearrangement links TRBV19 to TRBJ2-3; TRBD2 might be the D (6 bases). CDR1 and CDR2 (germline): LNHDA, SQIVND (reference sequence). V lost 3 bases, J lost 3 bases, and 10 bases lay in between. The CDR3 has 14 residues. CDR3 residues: CASSMTRGTDTQYF. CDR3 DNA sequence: TGTGCCAGTAGTATGACTAGGGGAACAGATACGCAGTATTTT.